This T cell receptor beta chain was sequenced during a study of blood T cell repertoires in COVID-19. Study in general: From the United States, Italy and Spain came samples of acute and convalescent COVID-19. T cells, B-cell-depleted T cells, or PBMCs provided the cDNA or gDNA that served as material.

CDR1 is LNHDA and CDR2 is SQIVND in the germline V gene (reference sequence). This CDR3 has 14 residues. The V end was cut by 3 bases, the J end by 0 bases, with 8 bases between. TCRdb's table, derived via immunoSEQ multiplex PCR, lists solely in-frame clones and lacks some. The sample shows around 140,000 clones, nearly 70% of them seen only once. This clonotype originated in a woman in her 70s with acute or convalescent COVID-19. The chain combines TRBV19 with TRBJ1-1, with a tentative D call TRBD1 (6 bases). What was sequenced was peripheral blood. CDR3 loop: CASSIQGMNTEAFF. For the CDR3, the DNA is TGTGCCAGTAGTATTCAGGGGATGAACACTGAAGCTTTCTTT.